The rows below give T cell receptor beta chains drawn from one sample of a study of CD8 T cells in ankylosing spondylitis. TCRdb reprocessed the 5' RACE reads via MiXCR and lists one record per CDR3 protein. This sample has 150,000 to 200,000 distinct CDR3 sequences; 9.8% occur once, and the top ten carry about 16%. Material: blood, either unsorted or a sorted T cell fraction (not recorded which). These TCRs come from a female donor with ankylosing spondylitis or in good health (not recorded which). Both conserved end residues are part of each CDR3. Fields, in order: V gene, CDR3 protein.

>TRBV20-1
CSASPLGTGGFEQYF
>TRBV30
CAWSVGSGQPQHF
>TRBV10-3
CAISSGPYYEQYF
>TRBV6-2/TRBV6-3
CASSYSRAADVF
>TRBV27
CASSLGGTGNEQYF
>TRBV30
CAWTLLGEQFF
>TRBV29-1
CSVRQGLGEQYF
>TRBV20-1
CSARELAGGTGELFF
>TRBV30
CAWSSGEGYEQYF
>TRBV15
CATSSGGGQETQYF
>TRBV7-6
CASSLKVAGTSYNEQFF
>TRBV29-1
CSVEGSGRGSYNEQFF
>TRBV3-1
CASSPQGLAEIKPYEQYF
>TRBV6-6
CASSLNRQEQFF
>TRBV20-1
CSAVDPVDQKLLSEQFF
>TRBV4-2
CASSQDRADGTDTQYF
>TRBV29-1
CSVEDGGAYGYTF